A single sample is the source of the 30 T cell receptor beta chains below, sequenced in a study of tumor-infiltrating lymphocytes in primary liver carcinoma. With approximately 500 ng total RNA as template and a constant-region primer, TCR beta cDNA was made. A slightly modified ARM-PCR protocol with three nested multiplex PCR rounds produced these TCR beta libraries. For roughly 11 cycles apiece, the opening two PCR rounds ran with TRBV1-TRBV30 forward primers and a C-beta reverse primer. TCRdb reanalysed the multiplex PCR reads using MiXCR and keeps one entry per CDR3 protein. Here the sample spans tens of thousands of distinct CDR3 sequences, around 70% being singletons. Co-extraction of RNA and DNA was performed on roughly 20-33 mg of unsorted bulk tissue. Sequenced input: liver tumor tissue from sampling region 2. Subset described: tumor region T2, inferior pole. The receptor source for this set is a man aged 35-49 years with primary liver carcinoma and hepatitis B virus infection.

The chain uses TRBV28 and TRBJ1-1, with D uncertain. The CDR3 spans 16 residues. Between the trimmed V and J ends, which lost 6 bases and 0 bases, there was a span of 17 bases. Germline CDR1 reads MDHEN; CDR2 reads SYDVKM. The CDR3 DNA is TGTGCCAGCAGGAGAATGGGGATATCATTGAACACTGAAGCTTTCTTT. As protein: CASRRMGISLNTEAFF.

This clonotype was detected only once. The chain couples TRBV6-2 or TRBV6-3 to TRBJ2-3; D is undetermined. V lost 2 bases to trimming and J lost 9 bases, with 21 bases between them. The germline V gene encodes CDR1 MNHEY and CDR2 SVGEGT. The CDR3 has 16 residues. CDR3: CASSYGLSRSEDTQYF. The CDR3 DNA sequence: TGTGCCAGCAGTTACGGGCTGTCCAGGAGTGAAGACACGCAGTATTTT.

This clonotype was picked up one time. A read error may explain this, as a much larger clone is one base away. The chain is built from TRBV5-1 and TRBJ2-7; 8 nucleotides match TRBD1. The CDR3 totals 15 residues. Germline V CDR1 and CDR2: SGHRS, YFSETQ. Here the CDR3 DNA reads TGCACCAGCAGCAGTCGGACAGGGAATTTTACCGAGCAGTACTTC. Its translation is CTSSSRTGNFTEQYF.

In this sample, this clonotype turned up many times. This chain connects TRBV2 to TRBJ1-5; tentatively, D is TRBD1 (6 bases). Looked up from germline, CDR1 is SNHLY and CDR2 is FYNNEI. The CDR3 totals 14 residues. V was trimmed by 6 bases and J by 0 bases, leaving 9 bases between them. The CDR3 protein is CASRDSYSNQPQHF. CDR3 nucleotides: TGTGCCAGCAGGGACAGCTATAGCAATCAGCCCCAGCATTTT. Looking up the rest from reference TRBV2 and TRBJ1-5 gives the full variable domain: EPEVTQTPSHQVTQMGQEVILRCVPISNHLYFYWYRQILGQKVEFLVSFYNNEISEKSEIFDDQFSVERPDGSNFTLKIRSTKLEDSAMYFCASRDSYSNQPQHFGDGTRLSIL.

This clonotype was seen at least ten times. The rearrangement links TRBV10-2 to TRBJ2-5; unclear D gene. The CDR3 is 15 amino acids. Germline CDR1 reads WSHSY; CDR2 reads SAAADI. Trimming stripped 7 bases from V and 3 bases from J, with 18 bases between. The DNA of the CDR3 is TGCGCCAGCACACTCAGGCCTGCGATAGAAGAGACCCAGTACTTC. This codes for CASTLRPAIEETQYF.

As to this clonotype: The conserved phenylalanine or tryptophan normally closing the CDR3 is absent here, so this likely arose from a read error. The DNA is omitted, as the CDR3 cannot be located on it reliably, and the CDR3 follows TCRdb's listing. This sequence joins TRBV28 and TRBJ2-5; the table's D call, TRBD1, was not checked against the DNA. The CDR3 comprises 15 residues, both ends counted. In germline, CDR1 is MDHEN, CDR2 SYDVKM. The CDR3: CASSKPGLQEETQYL.

A note on this clonotype: The junction does not match germline at one end; this may be a read error. The chain employs TRBV10-3 and TRBJ2-7; D uncertain. CDR1 ENHRY and CDR2 SYGVKD come from the germline V gene. The CDR3 is made up of 13 amino acids. This CDR3 is CAISRCDSYEQHF. The DNA of the CDR3 is TGTGCCATCAGTCGCTGCGACTCCTACGAGCAGCACTTC.

About this clonotype itself: The CDR3 ends on some other residue instead of the conserved phenylalanine or tryptophan, so this is likely a read error. Written as DNA, the CDR3 is TGTGCCACCAGTGATCACCAGGGAACTAGCGGGAAAATCAATGAGCAGTTCCTC. Translated, it gives CATSDHQGTSGKINEQFL. The V and J genes are TRBV24-1 and TRBJ2-1; 10 nucleotides align to TRBD2. V lost 3 bases, J lost 6 bases, and 13 bases stayed unmatched. This CDR3 is 18 amino acids long. Germline V lookup: CDR1 KGHDR, CDR2 SFDVKD.

Comments on this clonotype: The junction differs from germline at one of its ends, possibly a read error. The rearrangement links TRBV11-1 to TRBJ2-4; D is possibly TRBD1 or TRBD2 (5 bases each). Germline-derived CDR1 and CDR2 are SGHAT and FQDESV (reference sequence). The CDR3 totals 17 residues. CDR3 in amino acids: CASSFPEANGTKNIQYF. In DNA, the CDR3 is TGTGCCAGCAGCTTTCCCGAGGCTAACGGGACCAAGAACATTCAGTACTTC. Drawing the rest from reference TRBV11-1 and TRBJ2-4, the complete variable domain is EAEVAQSPRYKITEKSQAVAFWCDPISGHATLYWYRQILGQGPELLVQFQDESVVDDSQLPKDRFSAERLKGVDSTLKIQPAELGDSAMYLCASSFPEANGTKNIQYFGAGTRLSVL.

This clonotype was counted at least ten times. The V and J genes are TRBV20-1 and TRBJ2-7; TRBD2 agrees at 9 bases. The CDR3 is 14 amino acids. With V trimmed by 5 bases and J by 1 base, 6 bases remained unmatched. CDR1 is DFQATT, CDR2 SNEGSKA, per germline (reference sequence). The DNA for the CDR3 is TGCAGTGCTCGTAGCGGGAGCCGATCCTACGAGCAGTACTTC. Residues: CSARSGSRSYEQYF.

A word on this clonotype: This CDR3 is missing its conserved last phenylalanine or tryptophan, likely due to a read error. The genes are TRBV4-3 and TRBJ2-5; 9 bases line up with TRBD2. The CDR3 sequence is 17 residues long. Per germline, CDR1 LGHNA and CDR2 YSLEER. The CDR3 loop reads CASSQAASGKTGETQYL. CDR3 DNA: TGTGCCAGCAGCCAAGCGGCTAGCGGGAAGACTGGTGAGACCCAGTACTTA.

About this clonotype itself: At one boundary the junction diverges from the germline segment, which might be a read error. The rearrangement joins TRBV5-1 to TRBJ1-2; perhaps TRBD1 as D (5 bases). This CDR3 has 15 residues. CDR1 is SGHRS and CDR2 is YFSETQ in the germline V gene. CDR3 protein: CTSSLVVGAEYDYTF. The CDR3 DNA follows: TGCACCAGCAGCTTGGTGGTAGGGGCAGAATATGACTACACCTTC.

Comments on this clonotype: The CDR3 carries no conserved terminal phenylalanine or tryptophan, so it likely arises from a read error. The chain couples TRBV5-6 to TRBJ1-1, with TRBD1 matching over 8 bases. Trimming at V came to 4 bases and at J to 5 bases, leaving 7 bases not matched to a gene. From germline, CDR1 is SGHDT and CDR2 YYEEEE. This CDR3 is built from 14 residues. The CDR3 reads CASSARQGQTEAFL. CDR3 bases: TGTGCCAGCAGCGCACGACAGGGGCAGACTGAAGCTTTCCTT.

For this clonotype: Germline is not matched at one junction end, which may reflect a read error. V usage is TRBV29-1 and J usage is TRBJ1-1; no definite D call. The CDR3 has 12 residues. Germline CDR1 is SQVTM and CDR2 is ANQGSEA. The CDR3 region is CSVESGVTVVSF. The DNA of the CDR3 is TGCAGCGTTGAATCCGGGGTCACTGTAGTTTCCTTT. The whole variable domain, filled in from reference TRBV29-1 and TRBJ1-1, reads SAVISQKPSRDICQRGTSLTIQCQVDSQVTMMFWYRQQPGQSLTLIATANQGSEATYESGFVIDKFPISRPNLTFSTLTVSNMSPEDSSIYLCSVESGVTVVSFGQGTRLTVV.

Remarks on this clonotype: One junction end does not reproduce the germline sequence, and a read error may be involved. The V gene is TRBV12-3 or TRBV12-4, the J gene TRBJ2-2; D call uncertain. CDR3 size: 16 residues. Here the CDR3 reads CANSLFVARDTGELFF. The CDR3 nucleotides are TGTGCCAACAGTTTATTCGTCGCCAGAGACACCGGGGAGCTGTTTTTT.

A word on this clonotype: Germline and junction disagree at one end, which may indicate a read error. The chain combines TRBV29-1 with TRBJ1-2, with D uncertain. The CDR3 has 14 amino acids. CDR1 and CDR2 from the germline V gene are SQVTM and ANQGSEA. Written as DNA, the CDR3 is TGCAGCGTCAACTTTGGACGGTCGATCTATAGCTACACCTTC. Its protein product is CSVNFGRSIYSYTF.

This clonotype was recorded a few times. An end of the junction differs from the germline gene, which may be a read error. This chain links TRBV29-1 with TRBJ2-7; 7 bases are shared with TRBD1. This CDR3 has 14 amino acids. Germline V lookup: CDR1 SQVTM, CDR2 ANQGSEA. The CDR3 DNA sequence: TGCAGCGTCGCCCTTTGGGACAGTTCCTACAAGCAGTACTTC. Translated, it gives CSVALWDSSYKQYF.

This clonotype came up once. At one of its ends the junction is not consistent with the germline gene, which may arise from a read error. The chain couples TRBV7-9 to TRBJ2-1, with 7 bases that match TRBD2. The CDR3 is 16 amino acids. CDR1 is SEHNR, CDR2 FQNEAQ, per germline (reference sequence). In DNA form, the CDR3 reads TGTGCCAGTAGCTTAGAACTAGCGAGCTCCTACAATGAGCAGTTCTTC. Protein sequence: CASSLELASSYNEQFF.

This clonotype counts as medium-sized. The chain combines TRBV6-2 or TRBV6-3 with TRBJ2-2, with 7 bases matching TRBD2. The CDR3 spans 18 residues. Per germline, CDR1 MNHEY and CDR2 SVGEGT. The V segment lost 6 bases and the J segment 2 bases; nucleotides outside the gene matches: 15. The CDR3 sequence is CASSDIGIRLANTGELFF. The CDR3 bases are TGTGCCAGCAGCGACATAGGGATTCGACTAGCCAACACCGGGGAGCTGTTTTTT.

At least ten counts were recorded for this clonotype. The chain combines TRBV7-2 with TRBJ2-3; D is ambiguous. The CDR3 runs 13 residues. The V end was cut by 4 bases, the J end by 11 bases, with 16 bases between. The V gene's germline CDR1 is SGHTA and CDR2 FQGNSA. The CDR3: CASSSNWEGLQYF. As DNA, the CDR3 is TGTGCCAGCAGCTCAAACTGGGAAGGCCTGCAGTATTTT.

This clonotype appeared a few times. This chain joins TRBV30 and TRBJ2-5; D remains ambiguous. The germline CDR1 and CDR2 sequences are GTSNPN and SVGIG (reference sequence). Trimming pared 7 bases from V and 7 bases from J, leaving 16 bases between. This CDR3 is built from 12 residues. As DNA, the CDR3 is TGTGCCTCTCTAGGAGTACGCGGGACCCAGTACTTC. It specifies CASLGVRGTQYF.

As regards this clonotype: No conserved phenylalanine or tryptophan ends this CDR3, so it is likely a read error. The limits of the CDR3 on the DNA are not certain, so only TCRdb's listed CDR3 is given. This CDR3 is CASSHDLRGRNEKPFS. The gene calls are TRBV4-3 and TRBJ1-4; the table's TRBD1 call for D was not verified on the DNA. Germline V CDR1 and CDR2: LGHNA, YSLEER. The CDR3 comprises 16 residues, both ends counted.

The rearrangement uses TRBV28 and TRBJ1-5; TRBD1 is a possible D gene (6 bases). The CDR3 sequence is 16 residues long. V lost 8 bases and J lost 8, with 25 bases in between. CDR1 MDHEN and CDR2 SYDVKM come from the germline V gene. In DNA form, the CDR3 reads TGTGCCAGCTATTTTTGGCAGGGGTTGGGAGGAGAGCCCCAGCATTTT. Protein sequence: CASYFWQGLGGEPQHF.

With respect to this clonotype: At one end, the junction sequence differs from germline, possibly due to a read error. The chain links TRBV6-5 to TRBJ2-3; TRBD2 matches 8 bases. This CDR3 is 16 amino acids long. Germline V CDR1 and CDR2: MNHEY, SVGAGI. The chain's CDR3 is CASNYSLAGYTNTQYF. The CDR3 nucleotides read TGTGCCAGCAATTACTCTTTAGCGGGGTACACAAATACGCAGTATTTT.

This clonotype was seen a handful of times. A single base separates this from a much larger clone, so it may be a read error. V gene TRBV2 combines with J gene TRBJ2-1, with D perhaps being TRBD1 or TRBD2 (5 bases each). Germline V gene lookup returns CDR1 SNHLY and CDR2 FYNNEI. The CDR3 is 13 amino acids. Trimming took off 7 bases at V and 8 bases at J, with 15 bases between the two ends. CDR3: CASTPFGDDEQFF. For the CDR3, the DNA is TGTGCCAGCACCCCTTTCGGGGACGATGAGCAGTTCTTC.

The chain joins TRBV6-5 to TRBJ2-1; 8 nucleotides match TRBD2. With V trimmed by 8 bases and J by 16 bases, 10 bases remained unmatched. Germline CDR1 and CDR2: MNHEY and SVGAGI. The CDR3 is 11 residues long. The CDR3 region has the DNA TGTGCCAGCGGGAGCGGGGGTAAACACTTCTTC. Encoded protein: CASGSGGKHFF.

Worth noting for this clonotype: Germline and junction disagree at one end, which may indicate a read error. This sequence joins TRBV6-1 and TRBJ2-7; possible D gene TRBD2, 6 bases. The CDR3 covers 15 residues. CDR1 MNHNS and CDR2 SASEGT come from the germline V gene. CDR3 DNA: TGTGCCAGCAGTGTCTCGACTAGTGGATCCTACGAGCACTACTTC. Amino acid sequence: CASSVSTSGSYEHYF.

The sample holds a few counts of this clonotype. This may arise from a read error, as a much more abundant clone is one base away. This chain uses TRBV7-9 with TRBJ1-1; D is ambiguous. Per the germline V gene, CDR1 is SEHNR and CDR2 is FQNEAQ (reference sequence). The CDR3 totals 12 residues. CDR3 sequence: CTSSLSETEAFF. The DNA for the CDR3 is TGTACCAGCAGCTTGAGCGAGACTGAAGCTTTCTTT.

About this clonotype: At one boundary the junction diverges from the germline segment, which might be a read error. The V call is TRBV5-5, the J call TRBJ1-2; D is possibly TRBD1 (6 bases). The CDR3 is 16 amino acids. Germline V gene lookup returns CDR1 SGHKS and CDR2 YYEKEE (reference sequence). The DNA for the CDR3 is TGTACCAGCAGCCCTCACCCGGACAGAAGTAACTATGGCTACACATTC. As protein: CTSSPHPDRSNYGYTF.

Concerning this clonotype: Given a much more abundant clone one base away, this may be a read error. The rearrangement joins TRBV2 to TRBJ1-5; D gene unclear. The CDR3 is 13 amino acids. V lost 3 bases and J 11 bases, leaving 14 bases between the germline ends. The V gene's germline CDR1 is SNHLY and CDR2 FYNNEI. The CDR3 DNA is TGTGCCAGCAGTGAGGACGGTGGGCAGTCCCAGCATTTT. Translated: CASSEDGGQSQHF.